A single sample is the source of the 20 T cell receptor beta chains below, sequenced in a study of blood T cells in healthy people across ages. Next came a second PCR, run for about 6 to 11 cycles, which used a sample-barcoded 5' primer along with a J-beta primer mix. One entry per CDR3 protein results from TCRdb running MiXCR on the 5' RACE reads. The table records over 1.5 million distinct CDR3 sequences, around half of them present only once. Sequencing was carried out using blood. These receptors were taken from a woman between 40 and 55 years old in good health.

This clonotype came up many times. The genes are TRBV7-2 and TRBJ2-7; D gene unclear. V was cut by 2 bases and J by 2 bases, with 7 bases left in between. The CDR3 loop spans 13 amino acids. CDR1 SGHTA and CDR2 FQGNSA come from the germline V gene. CDR3 loop: CASSLTVPYEQYF. The CDR3, as DNA: TGTGCCAGCAGCTTAACAGTCCCCTACGAGCAGTACTTC.

The rearrangement uses TRBV4-2 and TRBJ1-2, with D unclear. Trimming pared 0 bases from V and 3 bases from J, leaving 8 bases between. Germline CDR1 is LGHNA and CDR2 is YNFKEQ. This CDR3 is 14 amino acids long. The DNA for the CDR3 is TGTGCCAGCAGCCAAGACGGCCAGGACTATGGCTACACCTTC. This codes for CASSQDGQDYGYTF.

The V gene is TRBV29-1, the J gene TRBJ1-2; perhaps TRBD1 as D (6 bases). Trimming shortened V by 0 bases and J by 6 bases, and 11 bases separated the two germline ends. The CDR3 contains 13 residues. Germline V gene sequence: CDR1 SQVTM, CDR2 ANQGSEA. As DNA, the CDR3 is TGCAGCGTTGAAGAGTTTACAGGGAATGGCTACACCTTC. Residues: CSVEEFTGNGYTF.

V usage is TRBV6-2 or TRBV6-3 and J usage is TRBJ2-1; D perhaps matches TRBD1 (5 bases). CDR1 is MNHEY, CDR2 SVGEGT, per germline. The CDR3 spans 14 residues. Trimming took off 6 bases at V and 10 bases at J, with 19 bases between the two ends. DNA of the CDR3: TGTGCCAGCAGCCTCACGTACTGGGGCAGGGAGCAGTTCTTC. It encodes CASSLTYWGREQFF.

V and J are TRBV20-1 and TRBJ2-3; 7 bases align to TRBD2. The junction had 5 bases not matched to a gene; V was cut back by 5 bases and J by 0 bases. Germline assignment: CDR1 DFQATT and CDR2 SNEGSKA (reference sequence). There are 14 residues in the CDR3. In DNA, the CDR3 is TGCAGTGCTTGGGACTATTCCAGCACAGATACGCAGTATTTT. This gives the protein CSAWDYSSTDTQYF.

This chain joins TRBV20-1 and TRBJ2-3, with D possibly TRBD1 on 5 matching bases. Trimming took 4 bases from V and 7 from J, leaving 12 bases between them. Looked up from germline, CDR1 is DFQATT and CDR2 is SNEGSKA (reference sequence). The CDR3 length is 12 residues. CDR3 coding DNA: TGCAGTGCTACAGGGTTTCTTAATACGCAGTATTTT. Translating gives CSATGFLNTQYF.

The rearrangement uses TRBV6-5 and TRBJ1-4; tentatively, D is TRBD1 (6 bases). CDR3 size: 17 residues. The germline V and J ends were trimmed by 2 bases and 3 bases, with 16 bases remaining between them. The germline V gene has CDR1 MNHEY and CDR2 SVGAGI. Here the CDR3 DNA reads TGTGCCAGCAGTTACCTGACAACAGGGCCTCCTAATGAAAAACTGTTTTTT. Its protein product is CASSYLTTGPPNEKLFF.

The rearrangement uses TRBV4-3 and TRBJ2-7, with 7 nucleotides matching TRBD2. The J call is in doubt because the DNA end fits TRBJ2-5 better. The CDR3 runs 16 residues. Germline CDR1 reads LGHNA; CDR2 reads YSLEER. CDR3 coding DNA: TGCGCCAGCAGCCACAATGAGCGGGAAGGGCGAGGGACCCAGTACTTC. Protein product: CASSHNEREGRGTQYF.

This chain uses TRBV20-1 with TRBJ1-1, with D possibly TRBD1 on 5 matching bases. The V and J ends lost 4 bases and 5 bases respectively, with 17 bases between them. The germline gives CDR1 DFQATT, CDR2 SNEGSKA (reference sequence). The CDR3 loop spans 14 amino acids. In nucleotides, the CDR3 is TGCAGTGCTACGGAACCGGGACGCCTGACTGAAGCTTTCTTT. Amino acids: CSATEPGRLTEAFF.

DNA for the CDR3: TGTGCCAGCAGCTTGGCGCTAGCGGGGGCAAACCTCAGGGAGACCCAGTACTTC. Translated: CASSLALAGANLRETQYF. The J gene is TRBJ2-5, the V gene TRBV5-6; 10 bases are a match to TRBD2. After removal of 0 bases from V and 5 bases from J, the junction contained 13 bases not matched to a gene. Germline CDR1 and CDR2: SGHDT and YYEEEE. The CDR3 is 18 residues long.

The gene calls are TRBV27 and TRBJ2-5, with D maybe TRBD1 (6 bases). Germline V gives CDR1 MNHEY, CDR2 SMNVEV (reference sequence). This CDR3 is 14 amino acids long. V lost 4 bases to trimming and J lost 2 bases, with 11 bases between them. CDR3 sequence (DNA): TGTGCCAGCAGTTCCTGGGACATTCAAGAGACCCAGTACTTC. Its protein product is CASSSWDIQETQYF.

This clonotype was counted only a few times. J is TRBJ2-3 and V is TRBV10-3; D not resolved. V was trimmed by 3 bases and J by 2 bases, leaving 9 bases between them. CDR3 length: 14 amino acids. CDR1 ENHRY and CDR2 SYGVKD come from the germline V gene. The CDR3 DNA reads TGTGCCATCAGTGAAGGTCTGTTCACAGATACGCAGTATTTT. This translates into CAISEGLFTDTQYF.

The chain carries TRBV6-2 or TRBV6-3 and TRBJ2-3; 9 bases fit TRBD2. Germline V gene sequence: CDR1 MNHEY, CDR2 SVGEGT. Unmatched junction bases numbered 8, after V lost 6 bases and J lost 4 bases. The CDR3 totals 15 residues. This CDR3 is CASSRTGLASDTQYF. The CDR3 DNA sequence: TGTGCCAGCAGCCGGACGGGACTAGCTTCAGATACGCAGTATTTT.

This clonotype was detected only a few times. The V gene is TRBV10-3, the J gene TRBJ1-2; TRBD1 might be the D (6 bases). Germline CDR1 ENHRY, CDR2 SYGVKD. V was pared by 8 bases and J by 6 bases, with 16 bases between. The CDR3 has 13 residues. For the CDR3, the DNA is TGTGCCATCCGACAGGATGAACGGAATGGCTACACCTTC. Translated, it gives CAIRQDERNGYTF.

Details on this clonotype: One junction end disagrees with the germline gene, perhaps due to a read error. This CDR3 is CASSSSDRNTEAFF. DNA for the CDR3: TGTGCCAGTAGTTCTTCAGACAGGAACACTGAAGCTTTCTTT. This sequence joins TRBV27 and TRBJ1-1; D is perhaps TRBD1 (5 bases). This CDR3 has 14 residues. Germline values: CDR1 MNHEY, CDR2 SMNVEV (reference sequence).

CDR3 in amino acids: CSATGQARSYEQYF. CDR3 nucleotides: TGCAGTGCCACCGGACAGGCTCGATCCTACGAGCAGTACTTC. The V gene is TRBV20-1, the J gene TRBJ2-7; 7 nucleotides match TRBD1. The V and J ends lost 6 bases and 1 base, in that order; junction bases with no gene match: 9. The length of the CDR3 is 14 residues. Germline V gene lookup returns CDR1 DFQATT and CDR2 SNEGSKA (reference sequence).

The chain links TRBV28 to TRBJ2-7; TRBD1 is a possible D gene (6 bases). The CDR3 runs 14 residues. Germline CDR1 MDHEN, CDR2 SYDVKM. V was pared by 6 bases and J by 1 base, with 13 bases between. The CDR3 nucleotides read TGTGCCAGCAGACTGAGGACAGAATCCTACGAGCAGTACTTC. Protein sequence: CASRLRTESYEQYF.

CDR3 sequence (DNA): TGTGCCAGCAGGAAGACCGCCAGGGGGGGCGAGCAGTACTTC. Translated, it gives CASRKTARGGEQYF. The chain joins TRBV7-6 to TRBJ2-7; either TRBD1 or TRBD2 may supply D (7 bases each). Germline V gene sequence: CDR1 SGHVS, CDR2 FNYEAQ. V lost 6 bases and J lost 6, with 18 bases in between. The CDR3 length is 14 residues.

V gene TRBV28 combines with J gene TRBJ2-5, with D tentatively TRBD1 (5 bases). Germline V gene data show CDR1 as MDHEN and CDR2 as SYDVKM. Trimming cost V 3 bases and J 0 bases, with 17 bases left between them. This CDR3 is 17 amino acids long. CDR3 nucleotides: TGTGCCAGCAGTTTCCCCGTAAGTGCGACAGACCAAGAGACCCAGTACTTC. This encodes CASSFPVSATDQETQYF.

The J gene is TRBJ2-1, the V gene TRBV20-1, with D possibly matching TRBD2 (6 bases). This CDR3 is built from 13 residues. Trimming stripped 7 bases from V and 6 bases from J, with 16 bases between. Looked up from germline, CDR1 is DFQATT and CDR2 is SNEGSKA (reference sequence). CDR3 sequence: CSEGLLILNEQFF. The CDR3 nucleotides are TGCAGTGAGGGACTCTTGATACTCAATGAGCAGTTCTTC.